The present T cell receptor beta chain was sequenced within a study of T-cell reconstitution after alpha-beta-depleted transplantation in children. This clonotype is a singleton in its sample. Preparation of the TCRbeta library used unique molecular identifiers. Via MiXCR, TCRdb re-called the PCR reads, giving one row per CDR3 protein. The sample holds about 210,000 distinct CDR3 sequences, over 15% seen once. The CDR3 has 13 residues. V lost 4 bases to trimming and J lost 7 bases; unmatched junction nucleotides: 5. Germline V CDR1 and CDR2: SEHNR, FQNEAQ (reference sequence). V gene TRBV7-9 combines with J gene TRBJ2-7, with TRBD1 identical over 9 bases. The sequences come from PBMCs, mostly from graft donor cells, collected 360 days after TCRalphabeta/CD19-depleted stem cell transplant. The source is a male patient under 10 years old who had a stem cell transplant for acute lymphoblastic leukemia, so the T cells may come from the graft donor. Here the CDR3 DNA reads TGTGCCAGCAGCTGGGGACAGGGAGAAGAGCAGTACTTC. As protein: CASSWGQGEEQYF.